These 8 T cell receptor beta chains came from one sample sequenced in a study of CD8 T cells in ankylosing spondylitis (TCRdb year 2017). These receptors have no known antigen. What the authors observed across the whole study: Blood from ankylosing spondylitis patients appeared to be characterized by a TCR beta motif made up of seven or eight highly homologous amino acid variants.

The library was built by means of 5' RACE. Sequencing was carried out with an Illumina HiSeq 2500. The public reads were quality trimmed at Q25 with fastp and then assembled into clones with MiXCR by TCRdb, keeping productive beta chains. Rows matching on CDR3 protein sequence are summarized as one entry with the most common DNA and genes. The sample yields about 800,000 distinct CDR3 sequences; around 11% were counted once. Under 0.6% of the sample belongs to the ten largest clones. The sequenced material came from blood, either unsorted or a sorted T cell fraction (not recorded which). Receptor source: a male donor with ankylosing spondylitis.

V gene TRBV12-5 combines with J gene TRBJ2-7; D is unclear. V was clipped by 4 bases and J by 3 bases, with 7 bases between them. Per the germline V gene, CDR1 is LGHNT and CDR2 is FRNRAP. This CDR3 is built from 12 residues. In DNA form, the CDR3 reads TGTGCTAGTGGTTCGAATTTCTACGAGCAGTACTTC. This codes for CASGSNFYEQYF.

The CDR3 DNA reads as TGTGCCAGCAGCCAGGACATCAGGGGCGCGAGGCAGTACTTC. Its protein is CASSQDIRGARQYF. This chain uses TRBV4-2 with TRBJ2-7; the D gene is possibly TRBD1 (6 bases). This CDR3 contains 14 residues. Looked up from germline, CDR1 is LGHNA and CDR2 is YNFKEQ. V was trimmed by 3 bases and J by 9 bases, leaving 18 bases between them.

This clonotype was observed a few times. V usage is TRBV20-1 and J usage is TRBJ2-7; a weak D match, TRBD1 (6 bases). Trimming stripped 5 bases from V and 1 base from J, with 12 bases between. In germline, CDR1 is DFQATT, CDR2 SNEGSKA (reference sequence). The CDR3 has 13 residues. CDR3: CSAPHRVSYEQYF. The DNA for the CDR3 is TGCAGTGCTCCACACAGGGTTTCCTACGAGCAGTACTTC.

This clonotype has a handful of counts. The CDR3 sequence: CASSVGGDRAYGYTF. Here the CDR3 DNA reads TGTGCCAGCAGCGTAGGGGGGGACAGAGCTTATGGCTACACCTTC. The chain carries TRBV9 and TRBJ1-2; 7 bases are a match to TRBD1. CDR3 length: 15 amino acids. Looked up from germline, CDR1 is SGDLS and CDR2 is YYNGEE. J lost 5 bases, V lost 0 bases, and 7 bases had no gene match.

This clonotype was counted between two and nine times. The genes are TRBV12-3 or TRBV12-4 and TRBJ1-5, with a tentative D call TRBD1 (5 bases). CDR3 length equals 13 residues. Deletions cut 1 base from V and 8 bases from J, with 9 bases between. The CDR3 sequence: CASSLGQLEPQHF. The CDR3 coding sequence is TGTGCCAGCAGTTTAGGACAGCTCGAGCCCCAGCATTTT.

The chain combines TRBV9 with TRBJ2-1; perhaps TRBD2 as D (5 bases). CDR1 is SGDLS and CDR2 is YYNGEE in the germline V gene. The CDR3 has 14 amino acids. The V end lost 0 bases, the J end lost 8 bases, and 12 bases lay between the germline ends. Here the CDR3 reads CASSVGLEADEQFF. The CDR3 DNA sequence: TGTGCCAGCAGCGTAGGCCTGGAGGCCGATGAGCAGTTCTTC.

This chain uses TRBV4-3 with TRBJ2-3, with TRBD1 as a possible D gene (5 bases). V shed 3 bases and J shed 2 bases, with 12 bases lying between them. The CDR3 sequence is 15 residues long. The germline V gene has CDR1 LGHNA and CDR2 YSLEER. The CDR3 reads CASSQATGDTDTQYF. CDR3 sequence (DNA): TGCGCCAGCAGCCAGGCCACAGGAGACACAGATACGCAGTATTTT.

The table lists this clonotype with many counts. In nucleotides, the CDR3 is TGTGCCAGCAGCTCCCGACGGAACACAGATACGCAGTATTTT. This translates into CASSSRRNTDTQYF. V usage is TRBV7-8 and J usage is TRBJ2-3; the D is unclear. Trimming took off 4 bases at V and 2 bases at J, with 10 bases between the two ends. Germline assignment: CDR1 SGHVS and CDR2 FQNEAQ. This CDR3 spans 14 amino acids.